This TCR beta chain appears in the sequencing data of a study of T cells in Graves' hyperthyroidism and ophthalmopathy. Across the study: Blood was drawn when the patient was first diagnosed and still untreated. Study-wide results and limits: In blood, most of the thyroid clonotypes expanded above 0.001 were also present. Ophthalmopathy was told apart from stable hyperthyroidism by a 13 V-J model.

There are 11 residues in the CDR3. Germline V gene sequence: CDR1 KGHDR, CDR2 SFDVKD. Trimming shortened V by 7 bases and J by 6 bases, and 8 bases separated the two germline ends. This clonotype was seen more than once but under ten times. Its antigen is as yet unknown. Source material for PBMCs was 10 ml fresh peripheral blood. Regions amplified from RNA transcripts were the TCR beta CDR3 regions. An initial round of RT-PCR targeting the TCR CDR3 relied on the HTBI primer set. MiXCR, applied by TCRdb to the multiplex PCR reads, yields one record per CDR3 protein. The table includes approximately 490,000 distinct CDR3 sequences, around a fifth detected once.

The source material was blood. The chain combines TRBV24-1 with TRBJ1-1, with D hard to call. The sequence was collected from a woman in her 70s with Graves' ophthalmopathy. This CDR3 reads CATRDGPEAFF. Here the CDR3 DNA reads TGTGCCACCAGGGACGGACCTGAAGCTTTCTTT.